The next 26 T cell receptor beta chains were all read from a single sample in a study of shared clonotypes between healthy human individuals. Naive CD8 cells were CD45RO-negative, positively selected for CCR7, excluding terminally differentiated effector memory CD45RA+ cells. The data were produced by immunoSEQ multiplex PCR, yet TCRdb's version contains in-frame clones alone and is incomplete. The sample yields millions of clones, around 93% seen once. The sample taken for sequencing was naive CD8+ T cells from PBMCs. Source of these receptors: a man aged 18 to 30 in good health. Some clones in this sample may be carry-over from other donors' samples.

V is TRBV30 and J is TRBJ2-5, with 13 bases aligning to TRBD2. Per the germline V gene, CDR1 is GTSNPN and CDR2 is SVGIG (reference sequence). Trimming cost V 3 bases and J 5 bases; bases outside gene matches: 9. This CDR3 is built from 16 residues. CDR3 in DNA: TGTGCCTGGAGCAGGACTAGCGGGAGAAGGGAGGAGACCCAGTACTTC. It yields the protein CAWSRTSGRREETQYF.

This clone was seen a single time. The V gene is TRBV29-1, the J gene TRBJ2-1, with D unclear. The CDR3 is 12 amino acids. Germline V gives CDR1 SQVTM, CDR2 ANQGSEA. Between the trimmed V and J ends, which lost 6 bases and 9 bases, there was a span of 15 bases. The CDR3: CSVPFEAVEQFF. Written as DNA, the CDR3 is TGCAGCGTCCCTTTTGAGGCGGTTGAGCAGTTCTTC.

The gene calls are TRBV7-9 and TRBJ2-7, with a weak D call TRBD2 (5 bases). Germline CDR1 reads SEHNR; CDR2 reads FQNEAQ (reference sequence). The V gene lost 5 bases and the J gene lost 2 bases, with 19 bases spanning the gap. The CDR3 runs to 16 residues. The CDR3 coding sequence is TGTGCCAGCAGCGCCCGGGATAGTCGACCTACCTACGAGCAGTACTTC. Protein sequence: CASSARDSRPTYEQYF.

V usage is TRBV5-6 and J usage is TRBJ2-1; D is uncertain. The CDR3 loop spans 13 amino acids. Germline V lookup: CDR1 SGHDT, CDR2 YYEEEE. The V end was cut by 2 bases, the J end by 6 bases, with 9 bases between. The CDR3 here is CASSLVRSNEQFF. CDR3 in DNA: TGTGCCAGCAGCTTAGTCAGGAGCAATGAGCAGTTCTTC. Full variable domain (missing parts from reference TRBV5-6 and TRBJ2-1): DAGVTQSPTHLIKTRGQQVTLRCSPKSGHDTVSWYQQALGQGPQFIFQYYEEEERQRGNFPDRFSGHQFPNYSSELNVNALLLGDSALYLCASSLVRSNEQFFGPGTRLTVL.

The chain is built from TRBV7-2 and TRBJ2-1, with D unclear. Germline V CDR1 and CDR2: SGHTA, FQGNSA. The CDR3 sequence is 15 residues long. V lost 1 base to trimming and J lost 5 bases, with 12 bases between them. CDR3 DNA: TGTGCCAGCAGCTTAGGTCTAGGGTCTCACAATGAGCAGTTCTTC. Residues: CASSLGLGSHNEQFF. The full variable domain, its missing parts supplied by reference TRBV7-2 and TRBJ2-1, is GAGVSQSPSNKVTEKGKDVELRCDPISGHTALYWYRQSLGQGLEFLIYFQGNSAPDKSGLPSDRFSAERTGGSVSTLTIQRTQQEDSAVYLCASSLGLGSHNEQFFGPGTRLTVL.

The CDR3 reads CAISDSRVVSGSRDIQYF. CDR3 bases: TGTGCCATCAGTGACTCCCGTGTAGTTAGCGGGAGTCGAGACATTCAGTACTTC. The V call is TRBV10-3, the J call TRBJ2-4, with TRBD2 identical over 9 bases. The CDR3 has 18 residues. From germline, CDR1 is ENHRY and CDR2 SYGVKD. The ends lost 3 bases at V and 8 bases at J; junction bases unmatched: 17.

The chain uses TRBV29-1 and TRBJ2-2; 7 bases agree with TRBD2. Looked up from germline, CDR1 is SQVTM and CDR2 is ANQGSEA. This CDR3 is 15 amino acids long. J gave up 5 bases and V 7 bases, and 13 bases lay outside the gene matches. This CDR3 reads CSALRGGRGTGELFF. The CDR3 DNA reads TGCAGCGCCCTAAGGGGCGGGAGAGGAACCGGGGAGCTGTTTTTT.

This clone was recorded once. V usage is TRBV27 and J usage is TRBJ1-5; D possibly corresponds to TRBD1 (5 bases). Germline CDR1 MNHEY, CDR2 SMNVEV (reference sequence). The CDR3 consists of 14 residues. The V and J ends lost 7 bases and 6 bases respectively, with 16 bases between them. This chain's CDR3 is CASNPRWGSQPQHF. The CDR3 nucleotides read TGTGCCAGCAACCCGAGGTGGGGGTCTCAGCCCCAGCATTTT.

V gene TRBV27 combines with J gene TRBJ1-1; no firm D call. V was clipped by 7 bases and J by 1 base, with 10 bases between them. The CDR3 runs to 13 residues. Germline V gene data show CDR1 as MNHEY and CDR2 as SMNVEV (reference sequence). Here the CDR3 reads CASTSQKNTEAFF. CDR3 bases: TGTGCCAGCACCTCACAGAAGAACACTGAAGCTTTCTTT.

This chain links TRBV27 with TRBJ1-6; possibly TRBD1 for D (5 bases). CDR1 and CDR2 (germline): MNHEY, SMNVEV (reference sequence). This CDR3 is 14 amino acids long. V lost 7 bases to trimming and J lost 8 bases, with 15 bases between them. The CDR3 spells CASTLGGADSPLHF. The CDR3 nucleotides read TGTGCCAGCACCCTTGGGGGTGCCGATTCACCCCTCCACTTT.

The chain is built from TRBV4-2 and TRBJ1-1, with D unclear. Germline values: CDR1 LGHNA, CDR2 YNFKEQ. The V end was cut by 0 bases, the J end by 0 bases, with 11 bases between. The CDR3 runs to 16 residues. The CDR3, as DNA: TGTGCCAGCAGCCAAGATCACCGGACCATGAACACTGAAGCTTTCTTT. This encodes CASSQDHRTMNTEAFF.

This chain joins TRBV15 and TRBJ2-7, with D tentatively TRBD1 or TRBD2 (5 bases each). Germline values: CDR1 LNHNV, CDR2 YYDKDF (reference sequence). V was pared by 1 base and J by 0 bases, with 10 bases between. The CDR3 runs 15 residues. The CDR3 DNA reads TGTGCCACCAGCAGAGCGAGGGGTAACTCCTACGAGCAGTACTTC. Residues: CATSRARGNSYEQYF.

In this sample, this clone turned up once. The chain is built from TRBV14 and TRBJ1-4; D is ambiguous. V shed 1 base and J shed 0 bases, with 6 bases lying between them. The CDR3 has 15 amino acids. Germline V lookup: CDR1 SGHDN, CDR2 FVKESK. This CDR3 reads CASSQARATNEKLFF. CDR3 nucleotide sequence: TGTGCCAGCAGCCAAGCTAGAGCAACTAATGAAAAACTGTTTTTT.

V and J are TRBV5-1 and TRBJ1-2, with no clear D. The CDR3 extends over 14 amino acids. Trimming pared 5 bases from V and 8 bases from J, leaving 19 bases between. Germline CDR1 and CDR2: SGHRS and YFSETQ. CDR3 in amino acids: CASRGSSRVEGYTF. The CDR3 bases are TGCGCCAGCAGGGGCTCCAGCCGAGTTGAGGGCTACACCTTC.

The chain combines TRBV27 with TRBJ1-1, with 7 bases matching TRBD1. J gave up 3 bases and V 5 bases, and 6 bases lay outside the gene matches. CDR1 is MNHEY and CDR2 is SMNVEV in the germline V gene (reference sequence). The CDR3 spans 14 residues. The CDR3 spells CASSPQTGYTEAFF. CDR3 DNA: TGTGCCAGCAGTCCCCAGACAGGGTACACTGAAGCTTTCTTT.

The J gene is TRBJ1-5, the V gene TRBV27; the D gene is possibly TRBD1 (6 bases). The germline gives CDR1 MNHEY, CDR2 SMNVEV (reference sequence). V was shortened by 5 bases and J by 1 base, with 18 bases between the two germline ends. CDR3 size: 17 residues. The CDR3 DNA reads TGTGCCAGCAGTAGCAATTTGGGGGCGCGAAGCAATCAGCCCCAGCATTTT. This translates into CASSSNLGARSNQPQHF.

The gene calls are TRBV29-1 and TRBJ2-5; TRBD2 matches 15 bases. The CDR3 runs 12 residues. The V gene's germline CDR1 is SQVTM and CDR2 ANQGSEA. J gave up 9 bases and V 7 bases, and 3 bases lay outside the gene matches. CDR3 residues: CSGWTSGGAQYF. For the CDR3, the DNA is TGCAGCGGATGGACTAGCGGGGGGGCCCAGTACTTC. The variable domain in full, completed from reference TRBV29-1 and TRBJ2-5, reads SAVISQKPSRDICQRGTSLTIQCQVDSQVTMMFWYRQQPGQSLTLIATANQGSEATYESGFVIDKFPISRPNLTFSTLTVSNMSPEDSSIYLCSGWTSGGAQYFGPGTRLLVL.

The chain combines TRBV7-9 with TRBJ1-4; no reliable D call. Between the trimmed V and J ends, which lost 2 bases and 8 bases, there was a span of 18 bases. The germline CDR1 and CDR2 sequences are SEHNR and FQNEAQ (reference sequence). This CDR3 has 16 amino acids. The CDR3 coding sequence is TGTGCCAGCAGCTTAACCCCGCGGCAGGCCTTAGAAAAACTGTTTTTT. It specifies CASSLTPRQALEKLFF.

The chain employs TRBV27 and TRBJ2-1, with 9 positions matching TRBD2. CDR3 length: 15 residues. With 6 bases clipped from V and 2 bases from J, the junction kept 5 bases outside the gene matches. CDR1 is MNHEY and CDR2 is SMNVEV in the germline V gene (reference sequence). For the CDR3, the DNA is TGTGCCAGCAGCCAGACTAGCGGTCCCTACAATGAGCAGTTCTTC. This gives the protein CASSQTSGPYNEQFF.

The chain uses TRBV14 and TRBJ1-1; tentatively, D is TRBD1 (6 bases). Trimming took off 4 bases at V and 4 bases at J, with 16 bases between the two ends. Per the germline V gene, CDR1 is SGHDN and CDR2 is FVKESK. This CDR3 comprises 15 residues. In nucleotides, the CDR3 is TGTGCCAGCAGCCCCTACCATGTAGGGGGCACTGAAGCTTTCTTT. Translating it yields CASSPYHVGGTEAFF.

The table lists this clone with a count of one. The genes are TRBV15 and TRBJ1-5; D ambiguous. The germline V gene has CDR1 LNHNV and CDR2 YYDKDF (reference sequence). This CDR3 region has 14 residues. V dropped 5 bases and J dropped 0 bases, with 8 bases sitting between them. The CDR3 sequence: CATSPDTSNQPQHF. The CDR3 DNA reads TGTGCCACCAGCCCCGACACTAGCAATCAGCCCCAGCATTTT.

The chain carries TRBV13 and TRBJ2-3, with 9 bases that match TRBD1. The CDR3 has 15 amino acids. The trim removed 5 bases at V and 1 base at J, leaving 4 bases unmatched. Germline V CDR1 and CDR2: PRHDT, FYEKMQ (reference sequence). This CDR3 is CASSARTGGTDTQYF. In DNA form, the CDR3 reads TGTGCCAGCAGCGCTCGGACAGGGGGCACAGATACGCAGTATTTT.

The J gene is TRBJ1-5, the V gene TRBV28; D remains ambiguous. Germline values: CDR1 MDHEN, CDR2 SYDVKM. V lost 0 bases to trimming and J lost 10 bases, with 10 bases between them. This CDR3 has 13 amino acids. In DNA form, the CDR3 reads TGTGCCAGCAGTTTATGTTCTGATTGCCCCCAGCATTTT. This translates into CASSLCSDCPQHF.

J is TRBJ2-7 and V is TRBV9, with 8 bases aligning to TRBD2. The CDR3 loop spans 16 amino acids. The trim removed 3 bases at V and 3 bases at J, leaving 11 bases unmatched. In germline, CDR1 is SGDLS, CDR2 YYNGEE. The CDR3: CASSASGSDVVYEQYF. DNA for the CDR3: TGTGCCAGCAGCGCGAGCGGGAGTGATGTCGTCTACGAGCAGTACTTC.

This clone was observed once. The rearrangement uses TRBV28 and TRBJ2-4, with a tentative D call TRBD1 (6 bases). Trimming cost V 1 base and J 4 bases, with 11 bases left between them. CDR1 is MDHEN, CDR2 SYDVKM, per germline. The CDR3 spans 15 residues. DNA for the CDR3: TGTGCCAGCAGTTTATTCCGACAGGAAAAAAACATTCAGTACTTC. Residues: CASSLFRQEKNIQYF. The full variable domain, rest sourced from reference TRBV28 and TRBJ2-4, is DVKVTQSSRYLVKRTGEKVFLECVQDMDHENMFWYRQDPGLGLRLIYFSYDVKMKEKGDIPEGYSVSREKKERFSLILESASTNQTSMYLCASSLFRQEKNIQYFGAGTRLSVL.

Here the CDR3 DNA reads TGTGCCAGCAGCCAAGGGGGGGCCAACGTCCTGACTTTC. Translating gives CASSQGGANVLTF. The chain couples TRBV14 to TRBJ2-6, with no clear D. The CDR3 runs 13 residues. V lost 1 base to trimming and J lost 4 bases, with 2 bases between them. Germline V gene sequence: CDR1 SGHDN, CDR2 FVKESK.